This note documents a single T cell receptor beta chain sequence. Repertoires were generated with immunoSEQ multiplex PCR, while TCRdb's copy carries only in-frame clones and drops some. The sample yields 300,000 or so clones, around 85% seen once. From germline, CDR1 is SGHTA and CDR2 FQGNSA. CDR3 length equals 15 residues. With V trimmed by 5 bases and J by 6 bases, 8 bases remained unmatched. This entry comes from a study of blood T cell repertoires in COVID-19. Overall study context: Specimens from acute and convalescent COVID-19 originated in the United States, Italy and Spain.

The gene calls are TRBV7-2 and TRBJ1-5; 9 bases are a match to TRBD1. The sequence was collected from a woman aged 50 to 60 with active or convalescent COVID-19. The sequencing input was peripheral blood. This CDR3 reads CASSLTGGESQPQHF. The CDR3 nucleotides are TGTGCCAGCAGCCTAACAGGGGGCGAAAGTCAGCCCCAGCATTTT.